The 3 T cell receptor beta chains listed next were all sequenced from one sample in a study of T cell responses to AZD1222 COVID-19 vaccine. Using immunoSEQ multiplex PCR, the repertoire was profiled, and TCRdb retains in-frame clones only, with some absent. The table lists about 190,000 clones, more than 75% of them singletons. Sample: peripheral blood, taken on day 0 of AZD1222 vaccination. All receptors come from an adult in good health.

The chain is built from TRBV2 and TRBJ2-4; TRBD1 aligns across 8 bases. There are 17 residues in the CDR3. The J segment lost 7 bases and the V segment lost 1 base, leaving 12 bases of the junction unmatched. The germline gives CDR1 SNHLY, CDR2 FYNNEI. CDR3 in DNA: TGTGCCAGCAGTGAAGAGGCAGGGGGCGCGTTTTCGAACATTCAGTACTTC. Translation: CASSEEAGGAFSNIQYF.

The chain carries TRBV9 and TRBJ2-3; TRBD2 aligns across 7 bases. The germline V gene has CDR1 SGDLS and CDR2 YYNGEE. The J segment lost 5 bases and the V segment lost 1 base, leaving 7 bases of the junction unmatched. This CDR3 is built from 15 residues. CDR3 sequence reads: CASSVHSGGQDTQYF. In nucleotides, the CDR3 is TGTGCCAGCAGCGTACACTCGGGGGGTCAAGATACGCAGTATTTT. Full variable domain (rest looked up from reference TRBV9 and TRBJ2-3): DSGVTQTPKHLITATGQRVTLRCSPRSGDLSVYWYQQSLDQGLQFLIQYYNGEERAKGNILERFSAQQFPDLHSELNLSSLELGDSALYFCASSVHSGGQDTQYFGPGTRLTVL.

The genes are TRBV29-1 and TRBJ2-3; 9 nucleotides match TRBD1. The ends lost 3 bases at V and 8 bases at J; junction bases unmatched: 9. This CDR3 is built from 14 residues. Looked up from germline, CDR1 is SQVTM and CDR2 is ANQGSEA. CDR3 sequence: CSVEGYRGQGTQYF. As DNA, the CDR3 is TGCAGCGTTGAGGGGTACAGGGGGCAAGGTACGCAGTATTTT.